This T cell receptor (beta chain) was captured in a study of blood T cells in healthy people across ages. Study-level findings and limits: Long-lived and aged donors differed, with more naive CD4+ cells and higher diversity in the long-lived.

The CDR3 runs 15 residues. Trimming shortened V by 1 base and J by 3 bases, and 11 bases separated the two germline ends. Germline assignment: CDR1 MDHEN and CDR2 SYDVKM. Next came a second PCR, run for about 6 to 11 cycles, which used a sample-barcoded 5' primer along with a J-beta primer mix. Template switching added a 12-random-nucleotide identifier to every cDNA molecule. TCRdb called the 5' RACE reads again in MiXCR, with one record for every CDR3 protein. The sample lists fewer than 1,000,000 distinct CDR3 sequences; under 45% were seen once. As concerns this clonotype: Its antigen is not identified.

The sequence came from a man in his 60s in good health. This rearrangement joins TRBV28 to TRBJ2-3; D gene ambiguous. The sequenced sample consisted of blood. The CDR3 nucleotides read TGTGCCAGCAGTTTATTCGGCCGGAATACAGATACGCAGTATTTT. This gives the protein CASSLFGRNTDTQYF.